A selection of T cell receptor beta chains follows, all from one sample in a study of T-cell memory formation after mild COVID-19. Each CDR3 protein is one row after TCRdb ran MiXCR on the 5' RACE reads. This sample yields about 160,000 distinct CDR3 sequences, of which roughly 28% are seen a single time; more than 10% belongs to the top ten. The sequencing input was PBMCs or a T cell subset sorted from them (not recorded which). These TCRs come from an adult woman who had mild COVID-19 (a few samples of this study predate the infection). Cell type and time point are not known. Each CDR3 is given with its conserved first and last residue. A D gene is named only where the DNA matches it firmly. The listing skips clone size in some rows; elsewhere it reads once, few, many or a size class.

TRBJ2-3,TRBD2,TRBV18,few,CASSLVAGDTDTQYF,TGTGCCAGCTCTCTTGTAGCGGGAGATACAGATACGCAGTATTTT
TRBJ2-7,-,TRBV3-1,-,CASSQGTYYEQYF,TGTGCCAGCAGCCAAGGGACTTACTACGAGCAGTACTTC
TRBJ1-2,-,TRBV12-3/TRBV12-4,-,CASSLSYGYTF,TGTGCCAGCAGCTTAAGCTATGGCTACACCTTC
TRBJ1-2,-,TRBV30,-,CAWSVQGRWKNYGYTF,TGTGCCTGGAGTGTACAGGGCCGATGGAAAAACTATGGCTACACCTTC
TRBJ1-2,TRBD1,TRBV3-1,-,CASRHLTGGNYGYTF,TGTGCCAGCAGGCATTTGACAGGGGGCAACTATGGCTACACCTTC
TRBJ1-2,-,TRBV3-1,-,CASSRGGYGGYTF,TGTGCCAGCAGCCGTGGGGGTTATGGAGGCTACACCTTC
TRBJ2-1,TRBD1,TRBV7-9,few,CASSSKDRPYNEQFF,TGTGCCAGCAGCTCTAAGGACAGGCCCTACAATGAGCAGTTCTTC
TRBJ2-7,-,TRBV3-1,-,CASSPGQYYEQYF,TGTGCCAGCAGTCCAGGACAGTACTACGAGCAGTACTTC
TRBJ2-2,-,TRBV12-3/TRBV12-4,-,CASGLPPGELFF,TGTGCCAGTGGACTACCTCCCGGGGAGCTGTTTTTT
TRBJ2-5,-,TRBV29-1,-,CSVEGTRWDKETQYF,TGCAGCGTTGAGGGTACCAGGTGGGATAAAGAGACCCAGTACTTC
TRBJ2-3,-,TRBV6-5,few,CASRPTRTDTQYF,TGTGCCAGCAGGCCCACCCGCACAGATACGCAGTATTTT
TRBJ2-7,-,TRBV2,-,CASRRTEVSYEQYF,TGTGCCAGCAGAAGGACGGAGGTCTCCTACGAGCAGTACTTC
TRBJ2-7,TRBD2,TRBV20-1,few,CSADPPWRPRRGEPYEQYF,TGCAGTGCTGACCCTCCTTGGCGCCCGCGGCGGGGGGAACCTTACGAGCAGTACTTC
TRBJ2-7,TRBD1,TRBV9,few,CASSPRQGTTYEQYF,TGTGCCAGCAGCCCACGACAGGGTACTACCTACGAGCAGTACTTC
TRBJ2-3,TRBD2,TRBV29-1,few,CSGAGGDTDTQYF,TGCAGCGGAGCGGGAGGGGACACAGATACGCAGTATTTT
TRBJ1-1,-,TRBV21-1,-,CASSSCLNTEAFF,TGTGCCAGCAGCTCATGCCTGAACACTGAAGCTTTCTTT
TRBJ1-1,-,TRBV7-3,-,CASSLHGSGPNTEAFF,TGTGCCAGCAGCTTACACGGTTCAGGTCCTAACACTGAAGCTTTCTTT
TRBJ2-1,TRBD2,TRBV12-3/TRBV12-4,-,CASSFLGAGGNEQFF,TGTGCCAGCAGTTTCCTGGGGGCGGGGGGCAATGAGCAGTTCTTC
TRBJ1-1,-,TRBV12-2,-,CASRFTELGQGARTEAFF,TGTGCAAGTCGCTTCACCGAACTGGGTCAGGGGGCGCGCACTGAAGCTTTCTTT
TRBJ1-3,-,TRBV7-7,-,CASSLGTPGNTIYF,TGTGCCAGCAGCTTAGGGACGCCTGGAAACACCATATATTTT
TRBJ2-1,-,TRBV4-1,-,CASSQGSGFGLNEQFF,TGCGCCAGCAGCCAAGGAAGTGGCTTCGGGCTCAATGAGCAGTTCTTC
TRBJ1-5,-,TRBV20-1,few,CSATAGPQNQPQHF,TGCAGTGCCACGGCGGGGCCCCAGAATCAGCCCCAGCATTTT
TRBJ1-6,-,TRBV7-2,few,CASSPGDLLHF,TGTGCCAGCAGCCCGGGGGATCTCCTCCACTTT
TRBJ1-5,TRBD1,TRBV7-9,few,CASSLGQGSGRSNQPQHF,TGTGCCAGCAGCTTAGGACAGGGGTCGGGTAGAAGCAATCAGCCCCAGCATTTT
TRBJ2-7,-,TRBV14,-,CASSRWTASYEQYF,TGTGCCAGCAGCCGCTGGACAGCCTCCTACGAGCAGTACTTC
TRBJ2-7,-,TRBV7-9,few,CASTTSHYEQYF,TGTGCCAGCACCACATCACACTACGAGCAGTACTTC
TRBJ2-3,TRBD2,TRBV15,once,CATSRGLAGVQDTQYF,TGTGCCACCAGCAGAGGCCTAGCGGGAGTTCAAGATACGCAGTATTTT
TRBJ2-2,-,TRBV15,few,CATSPGQNTGELFF,TGTGCCACCAGTCCGGGACAGAACACCGGGGAGCTGTTTTTT
TRBJ2-4,-,TRBV19,-,CASSLLSGNIQYF,TGTGCCAGTAGTTTACTTTCGGGGAACATTCAGTACTTC
TRBJ2-1,TRBD2,TRBV7-9,-,CASSLGQLAGGLFF,TGTGCCAGCAGCCTAGGCCAGCTAGCGGGCGGTTTGTTCTTC
TRBJ2-5,TRBD1,TRBV4-1,-,CASSQDGAGGGETQYF,TGCGCCAGCAGCCAAGATGGGGCAGGGGGTGGAGAGACCCAGTACTTC
TRBJ2-5,-,TRBV29-1,many,CSVEGCQETQYF,TGCAGCGTTGAGGGCTGTCAAGAGACCCAGTACTTC
TRBJ2-7,-,TRBV7-2,-,CASSLSQQASYEQYF,TGTGCCAGCAGCTTAAGTCAACAAGCCTCCTACGAGCAGTACTTC